These 21 T cell receptor beta chains came from one sample sequenced in a study of blood T cell repertoires in COVID-19 (dated by TCRdb to 2020 to 2021). Library prep was done by the immunoSEQ multiplex PCR assay. This is the immuneACCESS table as TCRdb keeps it, with only in-frame sequences that have V and J called. A part of the clones is gone; compared with another copy, unresolved V genes explain less than half, and the rest is unexplained. The sample records roughly 200,000 clones, more than 85% of which are singletons. The top ten clones comprise roughly 10% of the sample. Sample: peripheral blood. These receptors were obtained from a woman aged 45-65 years with COVID-19, enrolled during active disease.

Regarding this clone: Other DNA sequences in the same sample also yield this CDR3. The rearrangement uses TRBV24-1 and TRBJ1-2; TRBD1 matches at 10 bases. CDR3 length: 13 residues. V shed 7 bases, J shed 2 bases, and the junction held 0 bases outside the gene matches. Germline loops: CDR1 KGHDR, CDR2 SFDVKD. CDR3 in amino acids: CATRGQGNYGYTF. The CDR3 DNA sequence: TGTGCCACCAGGGGACAGGGGAACTATGGCTACACCTTC.

The chain recombines TRBV19 with TRBJ1-2; 8 bases are shared with TRBD1. The J segment lost 4 bases and the V segment lost 5 bases, leaving 9 bases of the junction unmatched. The CDR3 is made up of 15 amino acids. The germline V gene encodes CDR1 LNHDA and CDR2 SQIVND (reference sequence). This CDR3 reads CASSEGTGRSYGYTF. DNA of the CDR3: TGTGCCAGTAGTGAGGGGACAGGAAGATCCTATGGCTACACCTTC.

This sequence joins TRBV19 and TRBJ1-5, with D possibly being TRBD1 (6 bases). Looked up from germline, CDR1 is LNHDA and CDR2 is SQIVND (reference sequence). This CDR3 comprises 13 residues. V was pared by 8 bases and J by 3 bases, with 11 bases between. CDR3 DNA sequence: TGTGCCAGTTGGGACATGCTCAATCAGCCCCAGCATTTT. Amino acid sequence: CASWDMLNQPQHF.

The gene calls are TRBV7-8 and TRBJ2-1; 8 bases align to TRBD1. From germline, CDR1 is SGHVS and CDR2 FQNEAQ. The CDR3 sequence is 15 residues long. Trimming cost V 5 bases and J 2 bases; bases outside gene matches: 5. CDR3 amino acids: CASSQTGGTYNEQFF. The CDR3 DNA reads TGTGCCAGCAGCCAAACAGGGGGAACCTACAATGAGCAGTTCTTC.

The gene calls are TRBV28 and TRBJ1-5; D not resolved. Germline CDR1 and CDR2: MDHEN and SYDVKM. Trimming left V 6 bases short and J 1 base short, with 4 bases between. The CDR3 extends over 12 amino acids. CDR3 region: CASRQSNQPQHF. The CDR3, as DNA: TGTGCCAGCAGACAGAGCAATCAGCCCCAGCATTTT.

The J gene is TRBJ2-1, the V gene TRBV5-4; 8 bases map to TRBD1. Losses at the gene ends were 5 bases for V and 4 bases for J; bases not matched to a gene: 8. Germline CDR1 is SGHNT and CDR2 is YYREEE (reference sequence). The CDR3 runs 15 residues. CDR3 nucleotide sequence: TGTGCCAGCAGGTCAACAGGGGGGCGGTACAATGAGCAGTTCTTC. Translated: CASRSTGGRYNEQFF. Based on the CDR3 plus reference TRBV5-4 and TRBJ2-1, the full variable domain is ETGVTQSPTHLIKTRGQQVTLRCSSQSGHNTVSWYQQALGQGPQFIFQYYREEENGRGNFPPRFSGLQFPNYSSELNVNALELDDSALYLCASRSTGGRYNEQFFGPGTRLTVL.

J is TRBJ1-5 and V is TRBV6-5; D is perhaps TRBD1 (5 bases). The V and J ends lost 2 bases and 4 bases respectively, with 12 bases between them. This CDR3 is built from 15 residues. Germline CDR1 is MNHEY and CDR2 is SVGAGI. CDR3 sequence (DNA): TGTGCCAGCAGTTACCTCAGGGTTCGTAATCAGCCCCAGCATTTT. Encoded protein: CASSYLRVRNQPQHF.

J is TRBJ1-6 and V is TRBV10-2; the D gene is possibly TRBD1 (6 bases). Germline CDR1 is WSHSY and CDR2 is SAAADI. The CDR3 totals 14 residues. Trimming removed 6 bases from V and 6 bases from J, with 12 bases in between. CDR3 coding DNA: TGCGCCAGCAGCGGGGGGCTAGGTAATTCACCCCTCCACTTT. Residues: CASSGGLGNSPLHF.

The chain combines TRBV7-3 with TRBJ2-7, with 8 positions matching TRBD2. Trimming removed 4 bases from V and 2 bases from J; junction bases left unmatched: 4. The CDR3 extends over 14 amino acids. Looked up from germline, CDR1 is SGHTA and CDR2 is FQGTGA. The CDR3 coding sequence is TGTGCCAGCAGCTACCCCGGGGGGGCCTACGAGCAGTACTTC. The encoded protein is CASSYPGGAYEQYF.

The chain links TRBV29-1 to TRBJ2-3, with TRBD2 matching over 10 bases. Germline V gene lookup returns CDR1 SQVTM and CDR2 ANQGSEA. This CDR3 has 15 amino acids. Trimming at V came to 7 bases and at J to 2 bases, leaving 9 bases not matched to a gene. CDR3 amino acids: CSAGFSGGSTDTQYF. The CDR3 coding sequence is TGCAGCGCAGGCTTTAGCGGGGGGTCCACAGATACGCAGTATTTT.

The chain carries TRBV7-6 and TRBJ1-5, with TRBD1 matching 7 bases. The CDR3 totals 17 residues. Per germline, CDR1 SGHVS and CDR2 FNYEAQ. The J segment lost 6 bases and the V segment lost 0 bases, leaving 11 bases of the junction unmatched. The CDR3 sequence is CASSLAPQGNSGQPQHF. In nucleotides, the CDR3 is TGTGCCAGCAGCTTAGCACCACAGGGGAATTCTGGTCAGCCCCAGCATTTT.

The genes are TRBV4-1 and TRBJ2-7; TRBD1 matches at 7 bases. J gave up 5 bases and V 4 bases, and 5 bases lay outside the gene matches. CDR3 size: 13 residues. Germline CDR1 MGHRA, CDR2 YSYEKL. As DNA, the CDR3 is TGCGCCAGCAGCCGAAACCAGGGGGACGAGCAGTACTTC. Amino acid sequence: CASSRNQGDEQYF.

J is TRBJ1-4 and V is TRBV10-3, with 8 bases that match TRBD1. V dropped 6 bases and J dropped 5; count of bases not matched to a gene: 11. Germline V gene sequence: CDR1 ENHRY, CDR2 SYGVKD. This CDR3 has 16 amino acids. The CDR3 reads CAISSDRAIGNEKLFF. Here the CDR3 DNA reads TGTGCCATCAGCTCGGACAGGGCTATAGGAAATGAAAAACTGTTTTTT.

The chain recombines TRBV2 with TRBJ2-1, with a weak D call TRBD2 (5 bases). The ends were cut back, 6 bases at V and 3 bases at J, with 18 bases in the middle. This CDR3 region has 16 residues. Germline CDR1 SNHLY, CDR2 FYNNEI. The CDR3 DNA reads TGTGCCAGCAGCCTCGGACGGGGAAATCTCTACAATGAGCAGTTCTTC. This encodes CASSLGRGNLYNEQFF.

The chain employs TRBV10-3 and TRBJ2-7, with D perhaps TRBD2 (6 bases). V lost 10 bases to trimming and J lost 6 bases, with 19 bases between them. CDR1 and CDR2 (germline): ENHRY, SYGVKD. The CDR3 is 13 amino acids. CDR3 bases: TGTGCCACGGGGGAGAACGGCGCCTCCGAGCAGTACGTC. Protein product: CATGENGASEQYV.

The rearrangement links TRBV3-1 (or the pseudogene TRBV3-2) to TRBJ1-1, with 8 nucleotides matching TRBD1. Losses at the gene ends were 4 bases for V and 9 bases for J; bases not matched to a gene: 7. Per germline, CDR1 LGHDT and CDR2 YNNKEL (reference sequence). The CDR3 totals 13 residues. CDR3 region: CASSPLTGAKAFF. DNA for the CDR3: TGTGCCAGCAGCCCCCTGACAGGGGCAAAAGCTTTCTTT.

DNA for the CDR3: TGCGCCAGCAGCCAAGGGGCGGGGGCCACAGATACGCAGTATTTT. It codes for CASSQGAGATDTQYF. V usage is TRBV4-1 and J usage is TRBJ2-3; a weak D match, TRBD2 (7 bases). V lost 1 base and J 2 bases, leaving 10 bases between the germline ends. The CDR3 sequence is 15 residues long. From germline, CDR1 is MGHRA and CDR2 YSYEKL.

The V call is TRBV10-2, the J call TRBJ1-5; 9 positions agree with TRBD1. V was clipped by 10 bases and J by 4 bases; unmatched bases: 5. Germline lookup yields CDR1 WSHSY and CDR2 SAAADI. The CDR3 covers 13 residues. The CDR3: CATSGTGNQPQHF. The CDR3 DNA follows: TGCGCCACCTCAGGGACAGGGAATCAGCCCCAGCATTTT.

The gene calls are TRBV15 and TRBJ2-3; tentative D call: TRBD2 (5 bases). This CDR3 has 14 residues. Germline V CDR1 and CDR2: LNHNV, YYDKDF (reference sequence). V was pared by 4 bases and J by 1 base, with 9 bases between. The CDR3 region is CATSTSGGTDTQYF. As DNA, the CDR3 is TGTGCCACCAGCACCAGCGGCGGCACAGATACGCAGTATTTT.

J is TRBJ1-3 and V is TRBV28; D remains ambiguous. The CDR3 is made up of 15 amino acids. Germline CDR1 MDHEN, CDR2 SYDVKM. V was cut by 3 bases and J by 0 bases, with 9 bases left in between. The DNA of the CDR3 is TGTGCCAGCAGTTTCACCGGACTCTCTGGAAACACCATATATTTT. This gives the protein CASSFTGLSGNTIYF.

The chain has TRBV28 and TRBJ2-1; TRBD2 aligns across 8 bases. Looked up from germline, CDR1 is MDHEN and CDR2 is SYDVKM. The V segment lost 11 bases and the J segment 6 bases; nucleotides outside the gene matches: 6. This CDR3 region has 12 residues. Here the CDR3 reads CAHGRGINEQFF. CDR3 DNA sequence: TGTGCCCACGGGAGGGGGATCAATGAGCAGTTCTTC.